This T cell receptor beta chain was identified during a study of graft-versus-host responses after intestinal transplantation. The overall study: Recipients uniformly received anti-thymocyte globulin induction, followed by tacrolimus and steroids for 2 to 4 years.

V was clipped by 5 bases and J by 3 bases, with 17 bases between them. The CDR3 length is 15 residues. The germline gives CDR1 SGHVS, CDR2 FQNEAQ. Study-wide points: Declines in HvG clones occurring early post-transplant were associated with peak circulating GvH clone levels. Recipient marrow contained GvH clones, some of which appeared first in ileum or blood.

Sequencing was performed with immunoSEQ multiplex PCR; in TCRdb, only in-frame clones are kept and a portion is missing. The table has about 98,000 clones, less than 90% seen once. Note on this clone: As yet, its antigen is unknown.

Specimen: unstimulated CD8+ T cells sorted from spleen or lymph node cells, collected before intestinal transplant. The clonotype originates from a human donor who received an intestinal transplant. The V gene is TRBV7-8, the J gene TRBJ2-7; TRBD1 is a possible D gene (5 bases). The chain's CDR3 is CASSPTVGSDYEQYF. The DNA of the CDR3 is TGTGCCAGCAGCCCGACAGTGGGGTCGGACTACGAGCAGTACTTC.